This entry lists 22 T cell receptor beta chains sequenced from one sample in a study of PD-1 blockade in classical Hodgkin lymphoma. Specified time point: cycle 4 day 1 (C4D1), after more than five weeks of nivolumab. Following autologous stem cell transplantation, relapse occurred in every patient, and exposure to brentuximab vedotin varied. This table comes from immunoSEQ multiplex PCR, and its TCRdb copy is limited to in-frame clones, with some not included. This table has around 40,000 clones, just over 75% appearing once. The source material was peripheral blood mononuclear cells (PBMCs), sampled before the fourth cycle of nivolumab. Receptors were obtained from a human donor with classical Hodgkin lymphoma.

The chain uses TRBV5-7 and TRBJ1-2; TRBD1 matches 9 bases. TRBV5-7 is flagged as an ORF with uncertain function. Trimming at V came to 4 bases and at J to 12 bases, leaving 4 bases not matched to a gene. CDR3 length: 11 amino acids. The CDR3 protein is CASSAGQGNTF. Here the CDR3 DNA reads TGTGCCAGCAGCGCGGGACAGGGAAACACCTTC.

The chain carries TRBV7-8 and TRBJ2-2; 7 bases are shared with TRBD1. The CDR3 length is 13 residues. Per the germline V gene, CDR1 is SGHVS and CDR2 is FQNEAQ. Trimming cost V 5 bases and J 11 bases; bases outside gene matches: 8. In DNA, the CDR3 is TGTGCCAGCAGCCCACCGACAGGGTCAGAGCTGTTTTTT. Protein sequence: CASSPPTGSELFF.

A word on this clone: Germline is not matched at one junction end, which may reflect a read error. The chain employs TRBV7-7 and TRBJ2-4; D might be TRBD2 (6 bases). CDR1 and CDR2 from the germline V gene are SSHAT and FNYEAQ (reference sequence). The CDR3 is 17 amino acids. The chain's CDR3 is CASSLLSGSKGKNIQYF. The CDR3 bases are TGTGCTAGCAGCTTATTGTCCGGGAGTAAAGGCAAAAACATTCAGTACTTC.

The chain couples TRBV5-4 to TRBJ2-2; possible D gene TRBD1, 6 bases. The ends were cut back, 5 bases at V and 2 bases at J, with 10 bases in the middle. There are 14 residues in the CDR3. Germline values: CDR1 SGHNT, CDR2 YYREEE (reference sequence). Here the CDR3 reads CASRLDSNTGELFF. CDR3 nucleotide sequence: TGTGCCAGCAGACTGGACAGTAACACCGGGGAGCTGTTTTTT.

The rearrangement joins TRBV29-1 to TRBJ1-2; D unclear. Germline lookup yields CDR1 SQVTM and CDR2 ANQGSEA. V was shortened by 5 bases and J by 1 base, with 5 bases between the two germline ends. The CDR3 extends over 11 amino acids. The CDR3 sequence is CSVHDNYGYTF. The CDR3, as DNA: TGCAGCGTTCATGATAACTATGGCTACACCTTC.

The chain links TRBV5-1 to TRBJ1-1; 12 nucleotides align to TRBD1. Germline-derived CDR1 and CDR2 are SGHRS and YFSETQ. The trim removed 3 bases at V and 5 bases at J, leaving 8 bases unmatched. The CDR3 sequence is 16 residues long. CDR3 region: CASSSTGTGGQTEAFF. DNA for the CDR3: TGCGCCAGCAGCTCGACCGGGACAGGGGGCCAAACTGAAGCTTTCTTT.

The V gene is TRBV15, the J gene TRBJ1-2; D is possibly TRBD1 (6 bases). Germline V gene sequence: CDR1 LNHNV, CDR2 YYDKDF (reference sequence). V lost 0 bases to trimming and J lost 5 bases, with 7 bases between them. There are 13 residues in the CDR3. CDR3 DNA sequence: TGTGCCACCAGCAGAGACACAGGGTATGGCTACACCTTC. Residues: CATSRDTGYGYTF. Filled out from reference TRBV15 and TRBJ1-2, the complete variable domain reads DAMVIQNPRYQVTQFGKPVTLSCSQTLNHNVMYWYQQKSSQAPKLLFHYYDKDFNNEADTPDNFQSRRPNTSFCFLDIRSPGLGDTAMYLCATSRDTGYGYTFGSGTRLTVV.

CDR3 sequence (DNA): TGCGCCAGCAGCTTGGCTGTGACAGGGTTCGGAACAGATACGCAGTATTTT. Its translation is CASSLAVTGFGTDTQYF. The chain is built from TRBV5-1 and TRBJ2-3, with 7 bases identical to TRBD1. CDR1 SGHRS and CDR2 YFSETQ come from the germline V gene. The CDR3 contains 17 residues. The J segment lost 3 bases and the V segment lost 0 bases, leaving 10 bases of the junction unmatched.

This chain links TRBV5-4 with TRBJ2-3, with D unclear. The V gene's germline CDR1 is SGHNT and CDR2 YYREEE (reference sequence). The V end lost 3 bases, the J end lost 4 bases, and 9 bases lay between the germline ends. The length of the CDR3 is 13 residues. The CDR3 coding sequence is TGTGCCAGCAGCTCGTCCGAGGCAGATACGCAGTATTTT. Protein: CASSSSEADTQYF.

The J gene is TRBJ2-1, the V gene TRBV6-4; no reliable D call. V lost 3 bases, J lost 0 bases, and 9 bases lay in between. Germline-derived CDR1 and CDR2 are MRHNA and SNTAGT. The CDR3 spans 15 residues. The CDR3 reads CASSEGTSSYNEQFF. As DNA, the CDR3 is TGTGCCAGCAGTGAGGGAACGAGCTCCTACAATGAGCAGTTCTTC.

The chain uses TRBV6-6 and TRBJ2-7; 7 bases are a match to TRBD1. The ends lost 6 bases at V and 2 bases at J; junction bases unmatched: 10. This CDR3 comprises 15 residues. In germline, CDR1 is MNHNY, CDR2 SVGAGI (reference sequence). As DNA, the CDR3 is TGTGCCAGCAGAGACGACAGGGCAAGACCCTACGAGCAGTACTTC. Amino acids: CASRDDRARPYEQYF.

This chain connects TRBV7-2 to TRBJ2-3; D is unresolved. Germline V lookup: CDR1 SGHTA, CDR2 FQGNSA. The CDR3 totals 14 residues. Trimming removed 1 base from V and 1 base from J, with 6 bases in between. This chain's CDR3 is CASSLGQGTDTQYF. CDR3 nucleotide sequence: TGTGCCAGCAGCTTAGGGCAGGGCACAGATACGCAGTATTTT.

The V call is TRBV7-2, the J call TRBJ1-2; tentatively, D is TRBD1 (5 bases). Trimming cost V 5 bases and J 8 bases, with 18 bases left between them. The germline V gene has CDR1 SGHTA and CDR2 FQGNSA. There are 14 residues in the CDR3. CDR3 DNA sequence: TGTGCCAGCAGCCAATCGGGACGTCGGATAGGCTACACCTTC. Translation gives CASSQSGRRIGYTF.

The J gene is TRBJ1-1, the V gene TRBV5-1; D uncertain. CDR3 length equals 15 residues. V was pared by 1 base and J by 7 bases, with 17 bases between. Germline V CDR1 and CDR2: SGHRS, YFSETQ. The CDR3 loop is CASSLSTLRLGEAFF. CDR3 nucleotide sequence: TGCGCCAGCAGCTTGTCGACCCTTAGGCTTGGTGAAGCTTTCTTT.

This clone was recorded once. V usage is TRBV6-6 and J usage is TRBJ1-5; 10 bases line up with TRBD1. After removal of 2 bases from V and 7 bases from J, the junction contained 5 bases not matched to a gene. CDR1 and CDR2 from the germline V gene are MNHNY and SVGAGI (reference sequence). The CDR3 has 15 residues. CDR3 coding DNA: TGTGCCAGCAGTTACGGGACAGGGGCAAGGCAGCCCCAGCATTTT. The encoded protein is CASSYGTGARQPQHF.

The chain employs TRBV19 and TRBJ1-1; D is ambiguous. The CDR3 is 13 residues long. The V and J ends lost 4 bases and 6 bases respectively, with 12 bases between them. Germline V lookup: CDR1 LNHDA, CDR2 SQIVND (reference sequence). CDR3 sequence reads: CASSTGVFPEAFF. DNA for the CDR3: TGTGCCAGTAGTACTGGGGTCTTCCCTGAAGCTTTCTTT.

This chain connects TRBV4-1 to TRBJ2-7; TRBD2 is a possible D gene (6 bases). V gave up 0 bases and J gave up 1 base, with 13 bases separating them. Germline values: CDR1 MGHRA, CDR2 YSYEKL. The CDR3 loop spans 16 amino acids. For the CDR3, the DNA is TGCGCCAGCAGCCAAGAAGACGCCGGGGGATCCTACGAGCAGTACTTC. It translates to CASSQEDAGGSYEQYF.

The chain recombines TRBV5-4 with TRBJ2-3; D may be TRBD2 (5 bases). There are 16 residues in the CDR3. Trimming stripped 4 bases from V and 0 bases from J, with 15 bases between. CDR1 is SGHNT and CDR2 is YYREEE in the germline V gene (reference sequence). The CDR3 DNA reads TGTGCCAGCAGCCCCAACCAGAGGGCGAGCACAGATACGCAGTATTTT. This sequence encodes CASSPNQRASTDTQYF. Together with reference TRBV5-4 and TRBJ2-3, the CDR3 gives the full variable domain: ETGVTQSPTHLIKTRGQQVTLRCSSQSGHNTVSWYQQALGQGPQFIFQYYREEENGRGNFPPRFSGLQFPNYSSELNVNALELDDSALYLCASSPNQRASTDTQYFGPGTRLTVL.

The chain joins TRBV9 to TRBJ2-5, with TRBD2 identical over 7 bases. V lost 0 bases and J lost 2; bases outside the gene matches: 7. Germline-derived CDR1 and CDR2 are SGDLS and YYNGEE. CDR3 length: 16 residues. The DNA of the CDR3 is TGTGCCAGCAGCGTAGGTGGGAGGGGATGGCAAGAGACCCAGTACTTC. Its protein is CASSVGGRGWQETQYF.

The CDR3 DNA reads TGTGCCTGGAGTGTACGAGACAGTAACTATGGCTACACCTTC. This translates into CAWSVRDSNYGYTF. This chain links TRBV30 with TRBJ1-2; weak D call: TRBD1 (5 bases). V was clipped by 0 bases and J by 1 base, with 9 bases between them. The CDR3 runs to 14 residues. In germline, CDR1 is GTSNPN, CDR2 SVGIG (reference sequence).

The genes are TRBV7-8 and TRBJ1-5; D call uncertain. The CDR3 has 16 residues. Germline loops: CDR1 SGHVS, CDR2 FQNEAQ. Trimming cost V 1 base and J 0 bases, with 10 bases left between them. CDR3 amino acids: CASSLVRSNSNQPQHF. Written as DNA, the CDR3 is TGTGCCAGCAGCTTAGTACGGTCGAATAGCAATCAGCCCCAGCATTTT.

This clone was observed a few times. This sequence joins TRBV27 and TRBJ2-7; a possible D gene is TRBD2 (5 bases). Trimming shortened V by 1 base and J by 3 bases, and 10 bases separated the two germline ends. CDR1 MNHEY and CDR2 SMNVEV come from the germline V gene (reference sequence). This CDR3 spans 14 amino acids. The CDR3 sequence is CASSLFEGLYEQYF. The CDR3 nucleotides read TGTGCCAGCAGTTTATTCGAGGGCCTCTACGAGCAGTACTTC.